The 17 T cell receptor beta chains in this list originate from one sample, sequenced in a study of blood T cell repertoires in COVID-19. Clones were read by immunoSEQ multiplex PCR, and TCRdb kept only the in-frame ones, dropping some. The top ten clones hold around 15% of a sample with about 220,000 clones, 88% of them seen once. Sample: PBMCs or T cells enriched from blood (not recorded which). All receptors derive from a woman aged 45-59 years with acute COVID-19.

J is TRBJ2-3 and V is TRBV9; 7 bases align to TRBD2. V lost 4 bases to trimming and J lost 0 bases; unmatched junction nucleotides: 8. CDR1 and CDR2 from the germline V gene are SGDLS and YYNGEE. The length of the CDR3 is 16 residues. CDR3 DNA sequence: TGTGCCAGCAGCAAACGGACTAGACCCAGCACAGATACGCAGTATTTT. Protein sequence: CASSKRTRPSTDTQYF.

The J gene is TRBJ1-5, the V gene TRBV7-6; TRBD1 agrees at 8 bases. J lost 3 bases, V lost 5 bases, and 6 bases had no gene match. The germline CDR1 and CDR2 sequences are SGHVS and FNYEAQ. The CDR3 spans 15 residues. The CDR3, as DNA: TGTGCCAGCAGCATCCTCAGGGGGCCCAATCAGCCCCAGCATTTT. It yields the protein CASSILRGPNQPQHF.

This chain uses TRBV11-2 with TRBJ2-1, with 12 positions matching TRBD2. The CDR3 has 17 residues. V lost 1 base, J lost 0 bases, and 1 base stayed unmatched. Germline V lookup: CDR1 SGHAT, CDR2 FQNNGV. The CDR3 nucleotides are TGTGCCAGCAGCTTAGCGACTAGCGGGAGCTCCTACAATGAGCAGTTCTTC. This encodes CASSLATSGSSYNEQFF.

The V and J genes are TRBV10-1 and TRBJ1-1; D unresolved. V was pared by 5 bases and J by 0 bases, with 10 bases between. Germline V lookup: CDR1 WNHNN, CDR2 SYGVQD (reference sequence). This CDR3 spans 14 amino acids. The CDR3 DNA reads TGCGCCAGCAGTCGGGGTCTCATGAACACTGAAGCTTTCTTT. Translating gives CASSRGLMNTEAFF.

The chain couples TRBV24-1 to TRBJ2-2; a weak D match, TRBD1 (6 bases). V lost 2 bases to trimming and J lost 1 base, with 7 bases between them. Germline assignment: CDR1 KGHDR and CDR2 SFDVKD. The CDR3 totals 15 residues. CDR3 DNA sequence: TGTGCCACCAGTGATTCAGGGGTGAACACCGGGGAGCTGTTTTTT. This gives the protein CATSDSGVNTGELFF.

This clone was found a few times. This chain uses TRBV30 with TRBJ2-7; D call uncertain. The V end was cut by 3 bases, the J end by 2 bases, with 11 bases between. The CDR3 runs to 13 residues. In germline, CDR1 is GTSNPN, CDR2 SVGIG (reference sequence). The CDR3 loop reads CAWRERPPYEQYF. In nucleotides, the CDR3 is TGTGCCTGGAGAGAGAGGCCCCCCTACGAGCAGTACTTC.

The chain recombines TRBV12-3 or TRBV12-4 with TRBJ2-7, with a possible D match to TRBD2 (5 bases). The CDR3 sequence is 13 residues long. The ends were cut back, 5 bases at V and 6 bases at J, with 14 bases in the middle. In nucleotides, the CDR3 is TGTGCCAGCAGTGCCCAATCGGGAATCGAGCAGTACTTC. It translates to CASSAQSGIEQYF.

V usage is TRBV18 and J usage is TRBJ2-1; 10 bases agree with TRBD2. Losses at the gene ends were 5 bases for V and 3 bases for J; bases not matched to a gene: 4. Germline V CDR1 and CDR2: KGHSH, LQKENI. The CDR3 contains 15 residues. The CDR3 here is CASSSGTSDYNEQFF. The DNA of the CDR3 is TGTGCCAGCTCATCCGGGACTAGCGACTACAATGAGCAGTTCTTC.

CDR3 DNA: TGTGCCAGCAGTTTCAGCGGGACGGGGAATGAGCAGTTCTTC. Protein product: CASSFSGTGNEQFF. The genes are TRBV27 and TRBJ2-1, with 7 positions matching TRBD2. Per the germline V gene, CDR1 is MNHEY and CDR2 is SMNVEV (reference sequence). V dropped 3 bases and J dropped 7; count of bases not matched to a gene: 6. The CDR3 sequence is 14 residues long.

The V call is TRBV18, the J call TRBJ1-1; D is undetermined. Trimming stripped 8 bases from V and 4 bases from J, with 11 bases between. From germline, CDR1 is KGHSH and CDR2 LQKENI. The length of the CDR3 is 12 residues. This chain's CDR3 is CASRTQTTEAFF. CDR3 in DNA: TGTGCCAGCAGAACTCAAACCACTGAAGCTTTCTTT. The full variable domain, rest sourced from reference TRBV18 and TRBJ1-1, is NAGVMQNPRHLVRRRGQEARLRCSPMKGHSHVYWYRQLPEEGLKFMVYLQKENIIDESGMPKERFSAEFPKEGPSILRIQQVVRGDSAAYFCASRTQTTEAFFGQGTRLTVV.

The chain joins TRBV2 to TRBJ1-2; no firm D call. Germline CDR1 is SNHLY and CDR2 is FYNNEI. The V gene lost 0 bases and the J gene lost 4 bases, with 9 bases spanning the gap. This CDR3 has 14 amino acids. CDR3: CASSEAVWAYGYTF. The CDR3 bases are TGTGCCAGCAGTGAAGCCGTGTGGGCCTATGGCTACACCTTC.

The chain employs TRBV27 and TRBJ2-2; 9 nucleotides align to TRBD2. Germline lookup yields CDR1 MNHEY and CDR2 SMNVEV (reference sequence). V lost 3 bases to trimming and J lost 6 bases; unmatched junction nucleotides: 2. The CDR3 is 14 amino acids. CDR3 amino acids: CASSFLAGPGELFF. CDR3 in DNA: TGTGCCAGCAGTTTCCTAGCGGGACCCGGGGAGCTGTTTTTT.

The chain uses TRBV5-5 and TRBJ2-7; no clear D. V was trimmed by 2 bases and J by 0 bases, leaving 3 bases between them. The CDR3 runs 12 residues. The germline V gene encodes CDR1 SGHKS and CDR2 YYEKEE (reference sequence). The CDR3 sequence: CASSFGSYEQYF. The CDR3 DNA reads TGTGCCAGCAGCTTCGGCTCCTACGAGCAGTACTTC.

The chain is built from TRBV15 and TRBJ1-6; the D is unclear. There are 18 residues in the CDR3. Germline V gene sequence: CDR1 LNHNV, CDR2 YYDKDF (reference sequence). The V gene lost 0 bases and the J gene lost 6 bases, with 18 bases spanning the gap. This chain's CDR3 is CATSRDPLGTPLNSPLHF. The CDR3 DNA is TGTGCCACCAGCAGAGATCCTCTAGGAACCCCTCTTAATTCACCCCTCCACTTT.

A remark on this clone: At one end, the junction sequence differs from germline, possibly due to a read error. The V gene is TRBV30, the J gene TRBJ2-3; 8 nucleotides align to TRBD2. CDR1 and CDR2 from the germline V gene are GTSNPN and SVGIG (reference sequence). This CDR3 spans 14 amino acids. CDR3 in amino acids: CTWSTGTSSDTQYF. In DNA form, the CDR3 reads TGTACCTGGAGTACCGGGACTAGTTCAGATACGCAGTATTTT.

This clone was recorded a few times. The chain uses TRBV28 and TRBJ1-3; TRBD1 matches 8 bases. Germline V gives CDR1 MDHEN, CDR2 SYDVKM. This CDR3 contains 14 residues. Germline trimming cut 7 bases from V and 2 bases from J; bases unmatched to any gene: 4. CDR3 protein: CASTLDRAGNTIYF. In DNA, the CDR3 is TGTGCCAGCACCTTGGACAGGGCTGGAAACACCATATATTTT.

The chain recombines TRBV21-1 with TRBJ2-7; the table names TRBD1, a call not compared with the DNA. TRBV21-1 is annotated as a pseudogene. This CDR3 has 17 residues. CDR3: CASSKSNLGTGVYEQYF. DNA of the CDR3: TGTGCCAGCAGCAAATCCAATCTGGGGACAGGGGTCTACGAGCAGTACTTC.